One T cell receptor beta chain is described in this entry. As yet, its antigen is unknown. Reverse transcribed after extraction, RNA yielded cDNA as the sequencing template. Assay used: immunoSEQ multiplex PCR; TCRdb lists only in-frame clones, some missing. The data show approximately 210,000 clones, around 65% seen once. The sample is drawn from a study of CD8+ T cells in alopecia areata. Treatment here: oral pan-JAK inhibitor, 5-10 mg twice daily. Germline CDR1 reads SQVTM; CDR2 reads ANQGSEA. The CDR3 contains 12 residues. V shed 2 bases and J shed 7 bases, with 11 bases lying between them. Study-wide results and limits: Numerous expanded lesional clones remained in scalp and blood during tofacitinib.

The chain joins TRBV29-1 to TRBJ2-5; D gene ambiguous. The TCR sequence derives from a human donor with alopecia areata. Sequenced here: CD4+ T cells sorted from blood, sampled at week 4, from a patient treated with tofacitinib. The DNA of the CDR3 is TGCAGCGTTGAATTATCCCCCGGGACCCAGTACTTC. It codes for CSVELSPGTQYF.